This T cell receptor beta chain was profiled in a study of T cell responses to AZD1222 COVID-19 vaccine. Findings of the study overall: Donors in the cohort were predominantly white British and more often female, and clonal diversity was possibly underestimated.

Repertoires were generated with immunoSEQ multiplex PCR, while TCRdb's copy carries only in-frame clones and drops some. The sample holds 130,000 or so clones; 80% to 90% are singletons and the top ten take 9.5%. Germline V gene data show CDR1 as ENHRY and CDR2 as SYGVKD. The length of the CDR3 is 15 residues. V was shortened by 6 bases and J by 2 bases, with 13 bases between the two germline ends. Notes on this clone: What it recognizes is unknown.

The receptor comes from an adult who received the AZD1222 COVID-19 vaccine. The V and J genes are TRBV10-3 and TRBJ2-2, with D possibly being TRBD2 (6 bases). The source material was peripheral blood, sampled 28 days after the second AZD1222 dose. DNA for the CDR3: TGTGCCATCAGAGGGGCTAGCGCTAACACCGGGGAGCTGTTTTTT. Protein: CAIRGASANTGELFF.